This paragraph covers one T cell receptor beta chain sequence. The junction and the germline gene differ at one end; a read error may be behind it. This record belongs to a study of cytomegalovirus exposure and HLA in healthy donors. The CDR3 contains 15 residues. Germline V gene data show CDR1 as KGHSH and CDR2 as LQKENI. Profiled with immunoSEQ multiplex PCR; TCRdb holds only in-frame clones, not every one. In the table there are about 120,000 clones, 80% to 90% of which are singletons. The TCR sequence derives from a woman aged 18 to 35 in good health and CMV-seronegative. The sequencing input was PBMCs. The V call is TRBV18, the J call TRBJ1-3; 7 bases are a match to TRBD1. In DNA, the CDR3 is TGTGCCAGCTCGCCACAGGGGCAGTCTGGAAACACCATATATTTT. Protein sequence: CASSPQGQSGNTIYF.